This T cell receptor (beta chain) was recorded in a study of blood T cell repertoires in COVID-19. The wider study: The cDNA or gDNA used as material had been derived from T cells, B-cell-depleted T cells, or PBMCs.

The sample holds a few counts of this clone. Per germline, CDR1 SEHNR and CDR2 FQNEAQ (reference sequence). The V and J ends lost 11 bases and 10 bases respectively, with 14 bases between them. The CDR3 loop spans 10 amino acids. The method was immunoSEQ multiplex PCR; TCRdb's version includes in-frame clones alone and lacks a portion of them. The table lists under 130,000 clones, roughly 84% of them singletons. This receptor was taken from a human donor in a cohort sampled during active COVID-19. The chain employs TRBV7-9 and TRBJ1-1; D uncertain. The sample consisted of peripheral blood. The DNA of the CDR3 is TGTGCCCTCTGGCGGGGAGGAGCTTTCTTT. Its protein product is CALWRGGAFF.